The 32 T cell receptor beta chains presented below share a single source sample, sequenced in a study of blood T cell repertoires in COVID-19. The data were produced by immunoSEQ multiplex PCR, yet TCRdb's version contains in-frame clones alone and is incomplete. The sample holds some 420,000 clones, 80% to 90% seen once. Sequencing was performed on PBMCs or T cells enriched from blood (not recorded which). The receptors were gathered from a man aged 30 to 45 who had recovered from COVID-19.

The chain employs TRBV10-1 and TRBJ2-1, with TRBD2 as a possible D gene (6 bases). There are 13 residues in the CDR3. V was trimmed by 8 bases and J by 3 bases, leaving 11 bases between them. In germline, CDR1 is WNHNN, CDR2 SYGVQD (reference sequence). Written as DNA, the CDR3 is TGCGCCAGCGGGGGGACTTTCTACAATGAGCAGTTCTTC. Amino acid sequence: CASGGTFYNEQFF.

The V gene is TRBV6-6, the J gene TRBJ2-1, with 8 bases fitting TRBD2. This CDR3 is built from 13 residues. Germline-derived CDR1 and CDR2 are MNHNY and SVGAGI (reference sequence). Trimming at V came to 7 bases and at J to 4 bases, leaving 3 bases not matched to a gene. The CDR3 DNA reads as TGTGCCAGCACAGCGGGAGCGTACAATGAGCAGTTCTTC. Protein product: CASTAGAYNEQFF.

This clone was seen just once. J is TRBJ1-1 and V is TRBV5-1; 7 bases map to TRBD1. V shed 3 bases and J 4 bases; nucleotides not matched to a gene: 6. The germline CDR1 and CDR2 sequences are SGHRS and YFSETQ. The CDR3 extends over 14 amino acids. In DNA form, the CDR3 reads TGCGCCAGCAGCTCATCTTGGACAGGCACTGAAGCTTTCTTT. Amino acid sequence: CASSSSWTGTEAFF.

J is TRBJ2-7 and V is TRBV5-4; D perhaps matches TRBD1 (6 bases). The CDR3 spans 15 residues. Germline V gives CDR1 SGHNT, CDR2 YYREEE (reference sequence). V was cut by 4 bases and J by 5 bases, with 19 bases left in between. The CDR3 spells CASSPAGTGRHEQYF. CDR3 in DNA: TGTGCCAGCAGCCCCGCAGGAACAGGGAGACACGAGCAGTACTTC.

CDR3 region: CASSLTGVGKLFF. CDR3 sequence (DNA): TGTGCCAGCAGCTTGACGGGGGTCGGAAAACTGTTTTTT. The chain employs TRBV7-2 and TRBJ1-4; a weak D match, TRBD1 (5 bases). This CDR3 comprises 13 residues. Trimming pared 3 bases from V and 10 bases from J, leaving 12 bases between. Germline CDR1 and CDR2: SGHTA and FQGNSA.

The chain employs TRBV5-4 and TRBJ1-2; 9 nucleotides line up with TRBD1. CDR1 is SGHNT and CDR2 is YYREEE in the germline V gene (reference sequence). Trimming took 4 bases from V and 6 from J; bases not matched to a gene: 13. This CDR3 region has 16 residues. CDR3 sequence: CASSPPREGQGDGYTF. CDR3 DNA: TGTGCCAGCAGCCCACCCCGGGAGGGACAGGGTGATGGCTACACCTTC.

This clone came up once. This chain joins TRBV9 and TRBJ2-7, with 8 bases aligning to TRBD1. J was trimmed by 6 bases and V by 4 bases; bases with no gene match: 12. CDR1 and CDR2 from the germline V gene are SGDLS and YYNGEE. This CDR3 contains 15 residues. CDR3 protein: CASSFSGTGQAEQYF. The CDR3 bases are TGTGCCAGCAGCTTCTCCGGGACAGGTCAGGCCGAGCAGTACTTC.

This chain joins TRBV20-1 and TRBJ1-1; 9 nucleotides line up with TRBD1. CDR1 is DFQATT and CDR2 is SNEGSKA in the germline V gene (reference sequence). The length of the CDR3 is 13 residues. V trimming: 3 bases; J trimming: 3 bases; junction bases outside the gene matches: 2. CDR3 sequence: CSASDRGDTEAFF. The CDR3 DNA reads as TGCAGTGCTAGTGACAGGGGGGACACTGAAGCTTTCTTT.

This chain joins TRBV12-5 and TRBJ2-2; D may be TRBD1 (6 bases). The CDR3 extends over 21 amino acids. In germline, CDR1 is LGHNT, CDR2 FRNRAP. V was pared by 0 bases and J by 6 bases, with 29 bases between. The CDR3 DNA sequence: TGTGCTAGTGGTTTGGTCCTTTCCCGATTTGGGGCAGGGGTGATACCCGGGGAGCTGTTTTTT. Translated: CASGLVLSRFGAGVIPGELFF.

This clone was seen once. V and J are TRBV14 and TRBJ2-2, with 14 bases aligning to TRBD2. The J segment lost 4 bases and the V segment lost 7 bases, leaving 5 bases of the junction unmatched. This CDR3 comprises 16 residues. Germline V lookup: CDR1 SGHDN, CDR2 FVKESK. CDR3 residues: CASTGLAGEITGELFF. For the CDR3, the DNA is TGTGCCAGCACGGGACTAGCGGGAGAAATCACCGGGGAGCTGTTTTTT.

The rearrangement links TRBV19 to TRBJ2-2; 11 bases are shared with TRBD2. The V and J ends lost 6 bases and 6 bases, in that order; junction bases with no gene match: 6. Germline V CDR1 and CDR2: LNHDA, SQIVND (reference sequence). The CDR3 runs to 15 residues. As DNA, the CDR3 is TGTGCCAGTAGGCCTACTAGCGGGAGAGCCGGGGAGCTGTTTTTT. Protein product: CASRPTSGRAGELFF.

This rearrangement joins TRBV19 to TRBJ2-6; maybe TRBD1 (5 bases). The CDR3 is 15 amino acids. Between the trimmed V and J ends, which lost 5 bases and 4 bases, there was a span of 12 bases. CDR1 LNHDA and CDR2 SQIVND come from the germline V gene (reference sequence). CDR3 residues: CASSSQGSGANVLTF. CDR3 in DNA: TGTGCCAGTAGTTCCCAGGGCTCCGGGGCCAACGTCCTGACTTTC.

The chain combines TRBV3-1 (or the pseudogene TRBV3-2) with TRBJ1-4; perhaps TRBD1 as D (6 bases). V was shortened by 3 bases and J by 4 bases, with 6 bases between the two germline ends. The CDR3 is made up of 13 amino acids. Germline assignment: CDR1 LGHDT and CDR2 YNNKEL (reference sequence). The CDR3 DNA follows: TGTGCCAGCAGCCACAGGGGTAATGAAAAACTGTTTTTT. Protein sequence: CASSHRGNEKLFF.

The V call is TRBV28, the J call TRBJ2-3; 10 bases match TRBD2. Germline CDR1 is MDHEN and CDR2 is SYDVKM. The CDR3 length is 17 residues. V lost 6 bases and J lost 3; bases outside the gene matches: 12. DNA for the CDR3: TGTGCCAGCAGACACTTCGGGACTAGCGATATAACAGATACGCAGTATTTT. It encodes CASRHFGTSDITDTQYF.

The V call is TRBV7-3, the J call TRBJ2-3; 7 bases match TRBD1. The CDR3 covers 14 residues. V shed 3 bases, J shed 3 bases, and the junction held 3 bases outside the gene matches. Germline values: CDR1 SGHTA, CDR2 FQGTGA. This CDR3 is CASSLGTETDTQYF. DNA of the CDR3: TGTGCCAGCAGCTTGGGGACAGAGACAGATACGCAGTATTTT.

This sequence joins TRBV7-9 and TRBJ2-7; maybe TRBD2 (6 bases). Trimming left V 5 bases short and J 7 bases short, with 12 bases between. The germline gives CDR1 SEHNR, CDR2 FQNEAQ (reference sequence). This CDR3 spans 12 amino acids. The CDR3 protein is CASSRREAEQYF. In nucleotides, the CDR3 is TGTGCCAGCAGCCGGAGGGAGGCGGAGCAGTACTTC. Together with reference TRBV7-9 and TRBJ2-7, the CDR3 gives the full variable domain: DTGVSQNPRHKITKRGQNVTFRCDPISEHNRLYWYRQTLGQGPEFLTYFQNEAQLEKSRLLSDRFSAERPKGSFSTLEIQRTEQGDSAMYLCASSRREAEQYFGPGTRLTVT.

V is TRBV27 and J is TRBJ2-2, with D possibly matching TRBD2 (6 bases). V dropped 7 bases and J dropped 2 bases, with 14 bases sitting between them. The V gene's germline CDR1 is MNHEY and CDR2 SMNVEV (reference sequence). CDR3 length: 15 amino acids. This CDR3 is CASKPHGTNTGELFF. The CDR3 DNA is TGTGCCAGCAAGCCGCACGGGACTAACACCGGGGAGCTGTTTTTT.

The chain uses TRBV10-2 and TRBJ2-1; 10 bases match TRBD2. J lost 15 bases, V lost 1 base, and 12 bases had no gene match. The CDR3 has 15 residues. Germline-derived CDR1 and CDR2 are WSHSY and SAAADI. The CDR3 here is CASSELLEASGSGFF. Here the CDR3 DNA reads TGCGCCAGCAGTGAGTTATTAGAGGCTAGCGGGAGTGGGTTCTTC.

This rearrangement joins TRBV7-9 to TRBJ1-1, with D hard to call. Trimming removed 4 bases at V and 5 bases at J, with 11 bases between. The length of the CDR3 is 13 residues. CDR1 and CDR2 from the germline V gene are SEHNR and FQNEAQ (reference sequence). The CDR3 DNA reads TGTGCCAGCAGCTGGGGAGGGATGACTGAAGCTTTCTTT. It encodes CASSWGGMTEAFF.

This chain joins TRBV7-9 and TRBJ2-7, with TRBD2 identical over 9 bases. The CDR3 is made up of 15 amino acids. CDR1 is SEHNR and CDR2 is FQNEAQ in the germline V gene (reference sequence). V trimming: 6 bases; J trimming: 0 bases; junction bases outside the gene matches: 6. The CDR3 protein is CASRPSGTSSYEQYF. In DNA form, the CDR3 reads TGTGCCAGCAGACCTAGCGGGACAAGCTCCTACGAGCAGTACTTC.

The rearrangement joins TRBV2 to TRBJ2-5; possible D gene TRBD2, 5 bases. CDR1 is SNHLY and CDR2 is FYNNEI in the germline V gene. Trimming took 4 bases from V and 5 from J, leaving 8 bases between them. The CDR3 extends over 12 amino acids. The CDR3 sequence is CASSVRRETQYF. CDR3 DNA sequence: TGTGCCAGCAGTGTCCGGAGGGAGACCCAGTACTTC.

The J gene is TRBJ2-7, the V gene TRBV25-1, with 7 bases fitting TRBD1. The CDR3 runs 15 residues. Trimming cost V 3 bases and J 7 bases; bases outside gene matches: 12. The germline gives CDR1 MGHDK, CDR2 SYGVNS. The CDR3 loop reads CASSDPGQLNLEQYF. The CDR3 coding sequence is TGTGCCAGCAGTGACCCGGGACAGCTTAATTTGGAGCAGTACTTC.

This chain uses TRBV5-5 with TRBJ2-7; 8 nucleotides match TRBD2. J gave up 9 bases and V 3 bases, and 17 bases lay outside the gene matches. Germline assignment: CDR1 SGHKS and CDR2 YYEKEE (reference sequence). The length of the CDR3 is 16 residues. CDR3: CASSSTSGGGIQVQYF. DNA for the CDR3: TGTGCCAGCAGCTCAACTAGCGGAGGGGGAATCCAGGTGCAGTACTTC.

V usage is TRBV6-6 and J usage is TRBJ2-2, with 12 bases fitting TRBD2. The V segment lost 6 bases and the J segment 7 bases; nucleotides outside the gene matches: 6. This CDR3 is built from 15 residues. Looked up from germline, CDR1 is MNHNY and CDR2 is SVGAGI (reference sequence). CDR3 DNA sequence: TGTGCCAGCAGGCCTGGACTAGCGGGAAGCGGGGAGCTGTTTTTT. Translating gives CASRPGLAGSGELFF.

This rearrangement joins TRBV4-1 to TRBJ2-4; 8 nucleotides align to TRBD1. The V gene's germline CDR1 is MGHRA and CDR2 YSYEKL. Unmatched junction bases numbered 8, after V lost 5 bases and J lost 2 bases. CDR3 length equals 16 residues. The CDR3 sequence is CASSNTPGGPKNIQYF. As DNA, the CDR3 is TGCGCCAGCAGCAACACACCAGGGGGCCCCAAAAACATTCAGTACTTC.

This clone was seen once. V usage is TRBV27 and J usage is TRBJ1-3; D possibly corresponds to TRBD1 (6 bases). Trimming cost V 6 bases and J 3 bases, with 15 bases left between them. Germline V gene sequence: CDR1 MNHEY, CDR2 SMNVEV (reference sequence). The CDR3 length is 15 residues. The CDR3 coding sequence is TGTGCCAGCAGCAGGGGACCCGACGGTGGAAACACCATATATTTT. Protein: CASSRGPDGGNTIYF.

V and J are TRBV12-5 and TRBJ2-4, with D maybe TRBD2 (6 bases). This CDR3 has 16 amino acids. Deletions cut 7 bases from V and 0 bases from J, with 16 bases between. From germline, CDR1 is LGHNT and CDR2 FRNRAP. The DNA of the CDR3 is TGTGCTAGTGCCCCTGGTAGCGGACTAGCCAAAAACATTCAGTACTTC. It is translated as CASAPGSGLAKNIQYF.

This clone was seen once. The chain uses TRBV4-1 and TRBJ2-7; D might be TRBD1 (5 bases). The CDR3 is made up of 19 amino acids. Trimming took off 0 bases at V and 9 bases at J, with 30 bases between the two ends. Per germline, CDR1 MGHRA and CDR2 YSYEKL. The CDR3 protein is CASSQESIQGSLSPTRQYF. As DNA, the CDR3 is TGCGCCAGCAGCCAAGAATCCATTCAGGGATCCCTATCCCCTACGAGGCAGTACTTC.

The chain has TRBV4-1 and TRBJ2-7; TRBD1 might be the D (6 bases). The V end lost 2 bases, the J end lost 5 bases, and 13 bases lay between the germline ends. This CDR3 has 14 residues. CDR1 is MGHRA and CDR2 is YSYEKL in the germline V gene. CDR3 sequence (DNA): TGCGCCAGCAGCCAAAGTGACAGGCTCAACGAGCAGTACTTC. It yields the protein CASSQSDRLNEQYF.

CDR3 nucleotides: TGTGCCAGCAGCCGAGGGAACACGCCGAACACCGGGGAGCTGTTTTTT. It yields the protein CASSRGNTPNTGELFF. The genes are TRBV7-9 and TRBJ2-2; D perhaps matches TRBD2 (5 bases). The CDR3 is 16 amino acids. Germline-derived CDR1 and CDR2 are SEHNR and FQNEAQ (reference sequence). V was pared by 5 bases and J by 0 bases, with 13 bases between.

V gene TRBV28 combines with J gene TRBJ2-2; TRBD2 is a possible D gene (6 bases). The CDR3 length is 15 residues. Per germline, CDR1 MDHEN and CDR2 SYDVKM. V lost 5 bases and J lost 1, with 11 bases in between. The CDR3 bases are TGTGCCAGCAGTCGGACGGGAGTGAACACCGGGGAGCTGTTTTTT. It translates to CASSRTGVNTGELFF.

The CDR3 nucleotides are TGTGCCAGCAGCCAACCGGGACTAGCGGGAGGTCGAGGGTCGGAGACCCAGTACTTC. This sequence encodes CASSQPGLAGGRGSETQYF. The chain couples TRBV14 to TRBJ2-5; TRBD2 aligns across 15 bases. J lost 5 bases, V lost 2 bases, and 12 bases had no gene match. The CDR3 is 19 amino acids. Germline CDR1 is SGHDN and CDR2 is FVKESK.